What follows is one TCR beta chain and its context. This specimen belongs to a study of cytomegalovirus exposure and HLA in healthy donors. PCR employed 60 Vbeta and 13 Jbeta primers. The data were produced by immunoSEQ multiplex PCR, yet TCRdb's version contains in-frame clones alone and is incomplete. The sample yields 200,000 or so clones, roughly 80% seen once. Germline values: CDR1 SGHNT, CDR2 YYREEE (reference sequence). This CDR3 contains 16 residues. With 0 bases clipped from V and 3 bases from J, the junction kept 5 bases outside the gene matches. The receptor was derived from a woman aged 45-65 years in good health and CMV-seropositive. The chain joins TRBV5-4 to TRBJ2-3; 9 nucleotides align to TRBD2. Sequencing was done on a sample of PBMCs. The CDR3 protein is CASSLGISGGTDTQYF. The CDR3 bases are TGTGCCAGCAGCTTGGGTATTAGCGGGGGAACAGATACGCAGTATTTT.